The present T cell receptor (beta chain) was sequenced within a study of T cell changes during pregnancy in multiple sclerosis. This CDR3 has 15 amino acids. The germline gives CDR1 MNHEY, CDR2 SMNVEV (reference sequence). Deletions cut 5 bases from V and 1 base from J, with 13 bases between. The repertoire was sequenced with immunoSEQ multiplex PCR; TCRdb's copy has only in-frame clones and lacks some. The sample carries tens of thousands of clones, over 85% recorded once. The chain employs TRBV27 and TRBJ2-3; possible D gene TRBD2, 6 bases. The sample in question was peripheral blood, obtained in the second trimester of pregnancy. The origin of this receptor is a female donor with multiple sclerosis, enrolled in a pregnancy study. CDR3 residues: CASSQRVRGTDTQYF. The CDR3 coding sequence is TGTGCCAGCAGTCAGCGGGTTAGGGGCACAGATACGCAGTATTTT.